Each of the 18 T cell receptor beta chains below was sequenced from the same sample in a study of CD8+ T cells in alopecia areata. Cells that came from pooled cutaneous lymph nodes were sorted using CD4, CD8alpha, NKG2D, NKG2ACE and other markers. RNA was isolated and reverse transcribed to cDNA, the sequencing template. Data came from immunoSEQ multiplex PCR; TCRdb stores just in-frame clones and leaves some out. The sample contains 250,000 or so clones, none of them singletons. The sequenced material came from CD4+ T cells sorted from a lymph node. The receptors originated from a C3H/HeJ mouse with alopecia areata. For the strain, the MHC haplotype given is H2-k.

As for this clone: Gene names are the mouse ones. The DNA ends 4 residues before the CDR3 does, and the rest of the CDR3 is filled in from the germline J gene. The chain uses TRBV5 and TRBJ2-2; no clear D. Trimming shortened V by 0 bases and J by 1 base, and 6 bases separated the two germline ends. Germline values: CDR1 LGHNA, CDR2 YNLKQL (reference sequence). The CDR3 consists of 15 residues. The chain's CDR3 is CASSQEYRNTGQLYF. CDR3 bases read: TGTGCCAGCAGCCAAGAGTACAGAAACACCGGG.

This clone was found a few times. Gene and germline names: mouse. The read comes to an end 4 residues before the CDR3 does, leaving the germline J gene to fill in the end. The chain uses TRBV17 and TRBJ2-3; maybe TRBD2 (7 bases). The CDR3 spans 14 residues. From germline, CDR1 is MNHDT and CDR2 YYDKIL. The ends were cut back, 3 bases at V and 2 bases at J, with 9 bases in the middle. The CDR3 sequence: CASSRGGDAETLYF. Incomplete CDR3 DNA: TGTGCTAGCAGTAGGGGGGGCGATGCAGAA.

On this clone itself: Gene names are mouse gene names. With the read ending 4 residues before the CDR3 end, the germline J gene is used to fill in that end. The sample carries other DNA sequences with the same CDR3. This chain uses TRBV19 with TRBJ2-7, with D perhaps TRBD1 (5 bases). The CDR3 runs 12 residues. The V gene's germline CDR1 is FNHDT and CDR2 SITEND (reference sequence). CDR3 DNA (partial): TGTGCCAGCAGTATGAACAGGTAT. It encodes CASSMNRY. The CDR3 as a whole reads CASSMNRYEQYF.

A remark on this clone: Gene and germline names: mouse. With the read ending 4 residues before the CDR3 end, the germline J gene is used to fill in that end. Additional DNA sequences in this sample encode the identical CDR3. V usage is TRBV13-1 and J usage is TRBJ2-7; TRBD2 agrees at 8 bases. The CDR3 runs 14 residues. The V segment lost 0 bases and the J segment 2 bases; nucleotides outside the gene matches: 1. CDR1 is NSHNY, CDR2 SYGAGN, per germline. CDR3 DNA (partial): TGTGCCAGCAGTGATGCCTGGGGGGCCTAT. Encoded protein: CASSDAWGAY. The whole CDR3 reads CASSDAWGAYEQYF.

This clone appeared many times. These gene names are mouse names. The sequenced CDR3 bases are TGTGCTAGCAGTAGAGACTGGGGGGGTGGTGCAGAA. Translating it yields CASSRDWGGGAE. The whole CDR3 region reads CASSRDWGGGAETLYF. The genes are TRBV17 and TRBJ2-3, with 9 bases aligning to TRBD2. The read ends 4 residues shy of where the CDR3 ends; the end is completed using the germline J gene. V gave up 0 bases and J gave up 1 base; unmatched junction bases: 2. CDR1 and CDR2 (germline): MNHDT, YYDKIL. The CDR3 spans 16 residues.

Turning to this clone: The gene names given are mouse names. The read terminates 4 residues ahead of where the CDR3 ends, so the germline J gene completes it. The chain recombines TRBV5 with TRBJ2-3; D gene unclear. V shed 0 bases and J shed 0 bases, with 10 bases lying between them. Germline CDR1 is LGHNA and CDR2 is YNLKQL (reference sequence). CDR3 length: 16 amino acids. The CDR3: CASSQDRPVSAETLYF. The part of the CDR3 DNA that was read is TGTGCCAGCAGCCAAGATCGCCCAGTTAGTGCAGAA.

About this clone: Gene names and germline refer to mouse. The sequence runs out 4 residues before the end of the CDR3; the remainder is reconstructed from the germline J gene. V and J are TRBV14 and TRBJ2-1; 7 nucleotides align to TRBD1. After removal of 5 bases from V and 1 base from J, the junction contained 3 bases not matched to a gene. Germline V CDR1 and CDR2: SGHDT, FRDEAV. CDR3 length equals 14 residues. The CDR3 DNA, read in part, is TGTGCCAGCAGAACAGGGGCCAACTATGCT. Translating gives CASRTGANYA. The whole CDR3 region reads CASRTGANYAEQFF.

In its sample, this clone was seen many times. The listed genes are named as in mouse. The read halts 4 residues ahead of the CDR3 end, with the missing end drawn from the germline J gene. V gene TRBV1 combines with J gene TRBJ2-2, with D perhaps matching TRBD1 (6 bases). Per germline, CDR1 NSQYPW and CDR2 LRSPGD (reference sequence). V lost 0 bases and J 3 bases, leaving 8 bases between the germline ends. This CDR3 is 15 amino acids long. The DNA read from the CDR3 is TGCACCTGCAGTGCAGATCCAGGGGACACCGGG. Encoded protein: CTCSADPGDTG. The CDR3, in full, reads CTCSADPGDTGQLYF.

This clone was counted a few times. Germline and genes here are mouse. The CDR3 extends 4 residues past the end of the read, so its final part is completed from the germline J gene. Additional DNA sequences in this sample encode the identical CDR3. The chain employs TRBV13-3 and TRBJ2-7, with a weak D call TRBD2 (7 bases). From germline, CDR1 is NNHDY and CDR2 SYVADS. This CDR3 region has 14 residues. Trimming pared 1 base from V and 0 bases from J, leaving 8 bases between. Partial CDR3 DNA: TGTGCCAGCAGTGATCGGGGGGCCTCCTAT. Amino acid sequence: CASSDRGASY. The CDR3 in its entirety is CASSDRGASYEQYF.

There are a few counts of this clone. The gene symbols are mouse symbols. The CDR3 extends 4 residues past the end of the read, so its final part is completed from the germline J gene. The sample has other DNA sequences that encode this CDR3 too. This chain joins TRBV1 and TRBJ2-1; 7 bases line up with TRBD2. V shed 0 bases and J 0 bases; nucleotides not matched to a gene: 2. Germline-derived CDR1 and CDR2 are NSQYPW and LRSPGD (reference sequence). CDR3 length: 16 residues. The sequenced part of the CDR3 DNA is TGCACCTGCAGTGCAGATCGGGGGGGTAACTATGCT. This encodes CTCSADRGGNYA. The CDR3, in full, reads CTCSADRGGNYAEQFF.

This clone has just a few counts. Mouse gene names and germline throughout. The observed sequence ends 4 residues before the CDR3 terminus, with the missing tail filled in from the germline J gene. This sample also contains other DNA sequences that code for the same CDR3. This chain connects TRBV13-1 to TRBJ2-7, with TRBD2 matching over 10 bases. There are 12 residues in the CDR3. Germline CDR1 NSHNY, CDR2 SYGAGN. The sequenced part of the CDR3 DNA is TGTGCCAGCAGAGACTGGGGGGAT. Translated: CASRDWGD. The whole CDR3 is CASRDWGDEQYF.

This clone was seen more than once but under ten times. Mouse gene names apply. Other nucleotide sequences in the sample specify the same CDR3. CDR3: CASGGQGNSDYTF. Incomplete CDR3 DNA: TGTGCCAGCGGCGGACAGGGGAACTCC. The chain links TRBV13-2 to TRBJ1-2; 9 nucleotides align to TRBD1. The read ends 4 residues early relative to the CDR3; the germline J gene fills the gap. Germline assignment: CDR1 NNHNN and CDR2 SYGAGS (reference sequence). This CDR3 contains 13 residues. With V trimmed by 5 bases and J by 2 bases, 1 base remained unmatched.

As regards this clone: Genes and germline are mouse. From the germline J gene comes the end of the CDR3, since the read stops 4 residues before it. At the DNA level, this CDR3 is encoded by other sequences in the same sample as well. J is TRBJ1-1 and V is TRBV5; tentative D call: TRBD1 (5 bases). The germline V and J ends were trimmed by 4 bases and 3 bases, with 9 bases remaining between them. The CDR3 consists of 13 residues. Germline V CDR1 and CDR2: LGHNA, YNLKQL (reference sequence). CDR3 bases read: TGTGCCAGCAGCCGCACAGGTGACACA. Protein: CASSRTGDT. The whole CDR3 protein reads CASSRTGDTEVFF.

Concerning this clone: The gene symbols are mouse symbols. The sequence runs out 4 residues before the end of the CDR3; the remainder is reconstructed from the germline J gene. This chain uses TRBV17 with TRBJ2-2, with D unresolved. The germline V gene has CDR1 MNHDT and CDR2 YYDKIL. V was trimmed by 6 bases and J by 1 base, leaving 6 bases between them. This CDR3 spans 13 amino acids. CDR3 bases read: TGTGCTAGCAGACAAAAAAACACCGGG. Amino acid sequence: CASRQKNTG. The whole CDR3 sequence reads CASRQKNTGQLYF.

For this clone: Mouse gene names and germline throughout. Read data end 4 residues before the CDR3 end; the end is taken from the germline J gene. The V gene is TRBV1, the J gene TRBJ2-2; TRBD1 matches 9 bases. The CDR3 runs 14 residues. Germline V lookup: CDR1 NSQYPW, CDR2 LRSPGD (reference sequence). The part of the CDR3 DNA that was read is TGCACCTGCAGATTACAGGGGGCAGTCGGG. Protein sequence: CTCRLQGAVG. The whole CDR3 protein is CTCRLQGAVGQLYF. Full variable domain (remainder filled in from reference TRBV1 and TRBJ2-2): VTLLEQNPRWRLVPRGQAVNLRCILKNSQYPWMSWYQQDLQKQLQWLFTLRSPGDKEVKSLPGADYLATRVTDTELRLQVANMSQGRTLYCTCRLQGAVGQLYFGEGSKLTVL.

As concerns this clone: These gene names are mouse names. The CDR3 end lies 4 residues beyond the end of the read and is filled in from the germline J gene. At the DNA level, this CDR3 is encoded by other sequences in the same sample as well. The chain employs TRBV13-1 and TRBJ2-3, with TRBD1 identical over 8 bases. The trim removed 1 base at V and 3 bases at J, leaving 4 bases unmatched. This CDR3 has 15 amino acids. CDR1 is NSHNY and CDR2 is SYGAGN in the germline V gene. The CDR3 here is CASSDQGAGAETLYF. CDR3 DNA (partial): TGTGCCAGCAGTGATCAGGGGGCGGGGGCAGAA.

This clone was seen a handful of times. Gene names and germline refer to mouse. The read stops 4 residues short of the end of the CDR3; the missing end is completed from the germline J gene. V gene TRBV13-3 combines with J gene TRBJ1-2; 7 nucleotides line up with TRBD1. The CDR3 covers 14 residues. V lost 3 bases, J lost 4 bases, and 6 bases stayed unmatched. Germline values: CDR1 NNHDY, CDR2 SYVADS. This CDR3 reads CASSATGRGSDYTF. The sequenced CDR3 bases are TGTGCCAGCAGTGCGACAGGGAGGGGCTCC.

Concerning this clone itself: Mouse gene names apply. The CDR3 goes on 4 residues after the read ends, and that part is filled in from the germline J gene. The V and J genes are TRBV13-3 and TRBJ2-7, with D tentatively TRBD2 (5 bases). This CDR3 is built from 14 residues. V was shortened by 0 bases and J by 3 bases, with 10 bases between the two germline ends. Germline CDR1 is NNHDY and CDR2 is SYVADS. The sequenced CDR3 bases are TGTGCCAGCAGTGATGAGCCTGGGAGCTAT. Its translation: CASSDEPGSY. The entire CDR3 protein reads CASSDEPGSYEQYF.